The sequence of this T cell receptor (beta chain) was determined in a study of radiation and T cells in renal cell carcinoma. Assay: immunoSEQ multiplex PCR; the TCRdb copy retains only in-frame clones and omits some. The sample carries 100,000 to 150,000 clones, around 82% recorded once. The V and J ends lost 4 bases and 0 bases, in that order; junction bases with no gene match: 7. The germline V gene encodes CDR1 SGHRS and CDR2 YFSETQ. The CDR3 length is 16 residues. Time point given: blood 2 weeks post-SBRT. Treatment: 15 Gy SBRT to primary tumor, nephrectomy 4 weeks later. This chain links TRBV5-1 with TRBJ2-3; 8 bases match TRBD2. The TCR originated in a man in his fifties with renal cell carcinoma. This specimen was blood, taken from a patient whose treatment included radiotherapy and nephrectomy. CDR3: CASSISGGVSTDTQYF. The CDR3 bases are TGCGCCAGCAGCATCTCCGGGGGGGTCAGCACAGATACGCAGTATTTT.